This T cell receptor (beta chain) stems from a study of early T cells in non-severe SARS-CoV-2 infection. Regarding the study as a whole: There was a bias toward anti-spike CD8 responses in VDJdb matching, which missed private and CD4 specificities.

Trimming shortened V by 5 bases and J by 4 bases, and 17 bases separated the two germline ends. The CDR3 has 15 amino acids. The TCR library protocol attached unique molecular identifiers to the individual cDNA molecules. MiXCR was run by TCRdb on the 5' RACE reads, yielding one entry per CDR3 protein. This sample has around 77,000 distinct CDR3 sequences, with 4.5% to 6% found just once. This clonotype was detected ten times or more. Antigen: not known. This TCR was recovered from an adult who was a healthcare worker with PCR-confirmed SARS-CoV-2 infection or an uninfected control (not recorded which). This sample comprised whole blood, obtained at baseline. The rearrangement joins TRBV12-3 or TRBV12-4 to TRBJ1-2, with a weak D call TRBD1 (5 bases). CDR3 bases: TGTGCCAGCAGTGCCGGGGCAGGGATGGGCTATGGCTACACCTTC. Translating gives CASSAGAGMGYGYTF.